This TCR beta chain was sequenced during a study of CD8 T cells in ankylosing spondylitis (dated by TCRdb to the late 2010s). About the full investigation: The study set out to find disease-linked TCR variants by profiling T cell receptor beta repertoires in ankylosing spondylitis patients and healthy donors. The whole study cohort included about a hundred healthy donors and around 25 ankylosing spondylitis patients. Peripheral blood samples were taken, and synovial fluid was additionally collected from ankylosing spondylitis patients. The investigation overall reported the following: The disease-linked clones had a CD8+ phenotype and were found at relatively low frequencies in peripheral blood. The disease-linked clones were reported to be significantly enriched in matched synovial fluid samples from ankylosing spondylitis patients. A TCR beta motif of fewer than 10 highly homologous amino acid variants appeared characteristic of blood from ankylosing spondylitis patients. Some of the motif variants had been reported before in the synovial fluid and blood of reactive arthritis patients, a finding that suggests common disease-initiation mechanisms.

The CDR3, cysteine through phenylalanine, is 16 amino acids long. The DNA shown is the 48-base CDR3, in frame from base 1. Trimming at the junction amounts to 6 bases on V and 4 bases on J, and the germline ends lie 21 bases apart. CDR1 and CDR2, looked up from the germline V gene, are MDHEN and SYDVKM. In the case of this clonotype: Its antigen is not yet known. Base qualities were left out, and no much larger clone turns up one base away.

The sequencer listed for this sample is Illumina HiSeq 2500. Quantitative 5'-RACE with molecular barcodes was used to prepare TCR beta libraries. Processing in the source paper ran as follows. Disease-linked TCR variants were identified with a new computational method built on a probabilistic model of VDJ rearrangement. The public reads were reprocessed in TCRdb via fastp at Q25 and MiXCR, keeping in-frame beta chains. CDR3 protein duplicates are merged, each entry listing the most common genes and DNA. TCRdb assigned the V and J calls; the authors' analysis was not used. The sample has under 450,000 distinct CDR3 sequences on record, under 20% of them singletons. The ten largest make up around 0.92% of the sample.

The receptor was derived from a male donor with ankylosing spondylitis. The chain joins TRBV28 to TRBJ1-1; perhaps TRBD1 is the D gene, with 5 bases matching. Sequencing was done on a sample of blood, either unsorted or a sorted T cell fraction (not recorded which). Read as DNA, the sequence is TGTGCCAGCAGCCTCTCTGGGGGGAGGGAGGGCACTGAAGCTTTCTTT. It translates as CASSLSGGREGTEAFF.